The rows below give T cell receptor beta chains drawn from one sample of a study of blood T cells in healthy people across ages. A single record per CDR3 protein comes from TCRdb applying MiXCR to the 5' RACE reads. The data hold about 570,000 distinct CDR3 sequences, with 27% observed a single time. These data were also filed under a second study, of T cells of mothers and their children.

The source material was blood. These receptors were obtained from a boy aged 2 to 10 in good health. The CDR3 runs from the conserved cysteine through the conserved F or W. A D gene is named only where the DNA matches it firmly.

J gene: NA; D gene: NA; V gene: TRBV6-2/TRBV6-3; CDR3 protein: CASSYGRDEQFF
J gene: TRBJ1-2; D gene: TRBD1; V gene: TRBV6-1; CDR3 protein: CASCWDRGAYGYTF
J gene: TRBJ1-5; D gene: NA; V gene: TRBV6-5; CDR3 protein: CASSYRPSGQPQHF
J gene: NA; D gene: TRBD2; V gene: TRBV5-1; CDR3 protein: CASSATSGNNEQYF
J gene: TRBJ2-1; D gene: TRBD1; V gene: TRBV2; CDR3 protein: CASETYRGASYNEQFF
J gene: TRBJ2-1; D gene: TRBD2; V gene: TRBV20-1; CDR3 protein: CSAAGAGEEFF
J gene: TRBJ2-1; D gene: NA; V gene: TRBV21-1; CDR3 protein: CASSKDQGTGGEDEQFF
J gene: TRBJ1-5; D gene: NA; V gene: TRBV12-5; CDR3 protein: CASGLVIGNSNQPQHF
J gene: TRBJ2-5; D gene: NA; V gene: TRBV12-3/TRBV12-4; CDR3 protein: CASSWVLETQYF
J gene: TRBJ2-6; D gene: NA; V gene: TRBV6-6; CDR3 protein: CASRPTSSGANVLTF
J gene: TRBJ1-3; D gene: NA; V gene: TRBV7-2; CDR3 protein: CASSSEGYSGNTIYF
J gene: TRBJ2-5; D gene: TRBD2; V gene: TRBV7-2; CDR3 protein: CASSVLGGGGTQYF
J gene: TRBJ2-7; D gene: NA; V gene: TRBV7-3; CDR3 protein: CASSFASGPDYEQYF
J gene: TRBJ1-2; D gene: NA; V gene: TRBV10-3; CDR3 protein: CAITQTATNYGYTF
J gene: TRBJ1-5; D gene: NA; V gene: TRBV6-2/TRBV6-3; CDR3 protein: CASSPRIGNQPQHF
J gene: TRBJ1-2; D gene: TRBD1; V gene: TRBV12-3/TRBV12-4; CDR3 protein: CASSFWDRVNYGYTF
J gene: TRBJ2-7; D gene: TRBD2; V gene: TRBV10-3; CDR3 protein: CAISGTSGDSYEQYF
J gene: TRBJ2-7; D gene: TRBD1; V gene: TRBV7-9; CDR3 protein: CASRGQGSNEQYF
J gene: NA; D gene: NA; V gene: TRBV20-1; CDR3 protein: CSAPTGSTSGISHEQFF
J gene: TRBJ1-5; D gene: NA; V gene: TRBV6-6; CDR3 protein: CASSPRTGNNQPQHF
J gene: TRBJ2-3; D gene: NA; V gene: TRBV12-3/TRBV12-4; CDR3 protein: CASSPYRADTQYF
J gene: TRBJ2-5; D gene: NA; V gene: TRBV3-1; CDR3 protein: CASSQVRTQYF
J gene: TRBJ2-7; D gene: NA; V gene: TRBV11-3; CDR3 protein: CASSLTGSTYEQYF
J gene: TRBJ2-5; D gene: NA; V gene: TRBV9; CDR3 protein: CASSADRRKYQETQYF
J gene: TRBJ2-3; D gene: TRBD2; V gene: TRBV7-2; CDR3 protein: CASSLAIHGTSGRTQYF
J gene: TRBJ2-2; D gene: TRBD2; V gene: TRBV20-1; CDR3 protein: CSATGTSGRENTGELFF
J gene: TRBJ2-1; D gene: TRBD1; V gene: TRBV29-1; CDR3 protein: CSVEGPTGIGEQFF
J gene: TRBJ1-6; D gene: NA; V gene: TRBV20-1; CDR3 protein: CSARVLHFGYNSPLHF
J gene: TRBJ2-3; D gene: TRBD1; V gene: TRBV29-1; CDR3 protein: CSVTADRGGTDTQYF
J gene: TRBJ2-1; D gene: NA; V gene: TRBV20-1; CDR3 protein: CSAVRDVSYNGQFF
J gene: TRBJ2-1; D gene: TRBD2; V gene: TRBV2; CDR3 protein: CARGDGGTSSEQFF
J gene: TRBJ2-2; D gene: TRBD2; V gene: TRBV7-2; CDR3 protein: CASSLVPSGNTGELFF
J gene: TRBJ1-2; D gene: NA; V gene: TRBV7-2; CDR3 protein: CASSRTLDRAFGYTF
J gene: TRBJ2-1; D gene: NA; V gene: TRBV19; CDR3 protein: CASRAEDEQFF
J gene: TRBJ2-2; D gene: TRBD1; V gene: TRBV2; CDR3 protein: CASRWGQVNTGELFF
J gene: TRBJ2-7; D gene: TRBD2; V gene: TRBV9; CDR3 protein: CASSVTSALANEQYF
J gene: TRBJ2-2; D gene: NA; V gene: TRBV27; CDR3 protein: CASSLITGNTGELFF
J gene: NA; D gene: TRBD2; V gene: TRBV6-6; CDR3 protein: CASSYSLRGSVEQFF
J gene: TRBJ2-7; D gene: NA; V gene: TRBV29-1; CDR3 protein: CSVGPQAPHYEQYF
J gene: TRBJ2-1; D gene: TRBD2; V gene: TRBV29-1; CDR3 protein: CSVFSGRYNEQFF
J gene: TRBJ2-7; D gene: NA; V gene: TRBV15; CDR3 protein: CATSREDSSSYEQYF
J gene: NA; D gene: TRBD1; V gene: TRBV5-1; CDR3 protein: CASSGDSSHEQFF
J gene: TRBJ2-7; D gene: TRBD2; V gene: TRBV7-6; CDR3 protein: CASSLEAVAGEEQYF
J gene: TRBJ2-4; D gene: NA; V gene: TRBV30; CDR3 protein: CAWSGKRGKNIQYF